This passage covers 20 T cell receptor beta chains from one sample sequenced in a study of TIL therapy for anti-PD-1-resistant metastatic lung cancer. Sequencing used immunoSEQ v3. Method: immunoSEQ multiplex PCR; TCRdb's copy keeps in-frame clones and lacks some. Of 25,000 to 40,000 clones in the sample, 74% were seen once. Indicated time point: pre-treatment sample, taken before nivolumab and TIL therapy. The sequences come from blood, collected at baseline. The source of these receptors is a woman aged 30-79 years with non-small cell lung cancer.

The chain recombines TRBV2 with TRBJ1-2; D possibly corresponds to TRBD1 (5 bases). CDR3 length: 14 amino acids. Germline V CDR1 and CDR2: SNHLY, FYNNEI. Trimming removed 7 bases at V and 4 bases at J, with 16 bases between. The CDR3 sequence is CASNRGGRGYGYTF. CDR3 DNA sequence: TGTGCCAGCAACCGCGGGGGACGGGGCTATGGCTACACCTTC.

The CDR3 DNA follows: TGTGCCACCAGCAGACTCCAAGAGACCCAGTACTTC. Translated: CATSRLQETQYF. J is TRBJ2-5 and V is TRBV15; no definite D call. Germline values: CDR1 LNHNV, CDR2 YYDKDF (reference sequence). The CDR3 length is 12 residues. Trimming removed 2 bases at V and 1 base at J, with 2 bases between. The entire variable domain, with the rest obtained from reference TRBV15 and TRBJ2-5, is as follows: DAMVIQNPRYQVTQFGKPVTLSCSQTLNHNVMYWYQQKSSQAPKLLFHYYDKDFNNEADTPDNFQSRRPNTSFCFLDIRSPGLGDTAMYLCATSRLQETQYFGPGTRLLVL.

This rearrangement joins TRBV2 to TRBJ1-2; D remains ambiguous. Trimming shortened V by 8 bases and J by 2 bases, and 3 bases separated the two germline ends. CDR1 and CDR2 (germline): SNHLY, FYNNEI. CDR3 size: 10 residues. Written as DNA, the CDR3 is TGTGCCAGCGAAAACTATGGCTACACCTTC. This gives the protein CASENYGYTF.

A single count supports this clone. The J gene is TRBJ2-5, the V gene TRBV10-1; 11 nucleotides align to TRBD2. In germline, CDR1 is WNHNN, CDR2 SYGVQD (reference sequence). The CDR3 length is 18 residues. Trimming cost V 1 base and J 1 base; bases outside gene matches: 8. The CDR3 sequence is CASSEFTSGSPLQETQYF. CDR3 in DNA: TGCGCCAGCAGTGAGTTTACTAGCGGGAGCCCCCTCCAAGAGACCCAGTACTTC.

The chain couples TRBV11-2 to TRBJ2-3, with no clear D. The CDR3 extends over 14 amino acids. Germline-derived CDR1 and CDR2 are SGHAT and FQNNGV. Trimming stripped 0 bases from V and 6 bases from J, with 10 bases between. CDR3 DNA: TGTGCCAGCAGCTTAGATCGGTACACCGATACGCAGTATTTT. It encodes CASSLDRYTDTQYF.

V gene TRBV5-4 combines with J gene TRBJ2-1; 9 nucleotides agree with TRBD2. J was trimmed by 8 bases and V by 4 bases; bases with no gene match: 13. Germline V CDR1 and CDR2: SGHNT, YYREEE (reference sequence). This CDR3 is built from 16 residues. The CDR3 region is CASSPMMAGGRDEQFF. CDR3 bases: TGTGCCAGCAGCCCTATGATGGCGGGAGGGCGCGATGAGCAGTTCTTC.

The V gene is TRBV5-1, the J gene TRBJ2-2; D perhaps matches TRBD1 (6 bases). The CDR3 length is 13 residues. V lost 0 bases and J lost 7, with 7 bases in between. Germline assignment: CDR1 SGHRS and CDR2 YFSETQ. Written as DNA, the CDR3 is TGCGCCAGCAGCTTGGTCAGGGGCGGGGAGCTGTTTTTT. Translating it yields CASSLVRGGELFF.

The V call is TRBV6-5, the J call TRBJ2-3; TRBD1 is a possible D gene (5 bases). The germline CDR1 and CDR2 sequences are MNHEY and SVGAGI. There are 14 residues in the CDR3. Trimming cost V 7 bases and J 4 bases, with 15 bases left between them. CDR3 nucleotide sequence: TGTGCCAGCAAATCCCCCTTAGGGGCAGATACGCAGTATTTT. Amino acid sequence: CASKSPLGADTQYF.

This chain joins TRBV15 and TRBJ1-3; D is undetermined. V lost 9 bases to trimming and J lost 2 bases, with 8 bases between them. The CDR3 has 12 amino acids. Germline values: CDR1 LNHNV, CDR2 YYDKDF (reference sequence). The CDR3 spells CATSSAGNTIYF. CDR3 DNA sequence: TGTGCCACGTCGTCGGCTGGAAACACCATATATTTT.

The V and J genes are TRBV7-6 and TRBJ2-2; 9 nucleotides line up with TRBD1. The length of the CDR3 is 16 residues. Per the germline V gene, CDR1 is SGHVS and CDR2 is FNYEAQ. The V gene end was trimmed by 5 bases and the J gene end by 5 bases; junction bases not matched to a gene: 9. DNA for the CDR3: TGTGCCAGCAGCGGGGAACAGGGGGCCAGGACCGGGGAGCTGTTTTTT. Its translation: CASSGEQGARTGELFF. Drawing the rest from reference TRBV7-6 and TRBJ2-2, the complete variable domain is GAGVSQSPRYKVTKRGQDVALRCDPISGHVSLYWYRQALGQGPEFLTYFNYEAQQDKSGLPNDRFSAERPEGSISTLTIQRTEQRDSAMYRCASSGEQGARTGELFFGEGSRLTVL.

The J gene is TRBJ1-2, the V gene TRBV5-6, with 8 bases that match TRBD1. Looked up from germline, CDR1 is SGHDT and CDR2 is YYEEEE. The CDR3 runs to 17 residues. V was clipped by 4 bases and J by 7 bases; unmatched bases: 18. This CDR3 reads CASSKIHSGQGLPGYTF. The CDR3 DNA sequence: TGTGCCAGCAGCAAAATCCACAGCGGACAGGGTCTCCCTGGCTACACCTTC.

This sequence joins TRBV30 and TRBJ2-5; D unresolved. CDR3 length: 14 residues. With 5 bases removed from V and 3 bases from J, the gap between germline ends came to 16 bases. Germline CDR1 reads GTSNPN; CDR2 reads SVGIG (reference sequence). This CDR3 reads CAWATSNWEETQYF. The CDR3, as DNA: TGTGCCTGGGCAACAAGCAATTGGGAAGAGACCCAGTACTTC.

The V gene is TRBV7-2, the J gene TRBJ2-7; D remains unclear. The CDR3 sequence is 13 residues long. The ends were cut back, 3 bases at V and 7 bases at J, with 13 bases in the middle. Germline V gives CDR1 SGHTA, CDR2 FQGNSA. In nucleotides, the CDR3 is TGTGCCAGCAGCTTCGCCCCGGCCTGGGAGCAGTACTTC. Amino acids: CASSFAPAWEQYF.

The chain uses TRBV10-2 and TRBJ2-1; the D gene is possibly TRBD2 (6 bases). The ends were cut back, 6 bases at V and 8 bases at J, with 14 bases in the middle. The CDR3 runs 13 residues. Germline V gene data show CDR1 as WSHSY and CDR2 as SAAADI. The CDR3 spells CASRRDGRHEQFF. The CDR3 nucleotides read TGCGCCAGCAGGCGGGACGGTCGGCATGAGCAGTTCTTC.

This chain links TRBV10-2 with TRBJ1-5; no clear D. V was cut by 4 bases and J by 5 bases, with 3 bases left in between. The CDR3 covers 11 residues. Germline CDR1 reads WSHSY; CDR2 reads SAAADI. In DNA form, the CDR3 reads TGCGCCAGCAGTGCGGATCAGCCCCAGCATTTT. It encodes CASSADQPQHF.

CDR3 coding DNA: TGTGCCAGCAGTAGGGGACAGGGGGGGGCCGGGGAGCTGTTTTTT. Its translation: CASSRGQGGAGELFF. The chain couples TRBV6-1 to TRBJ2-2, with TRBD1 identical over 11 bases. The CDR3 sequence is 15 residues long. The trim removed 5 bases at V and 6 bases at J, leaving 5 bases unmatched. Germline V gene sequence: CDR1 MNHNS, CDR2 SASEGT.

This clone has more than one count but fewer than ten. The chain couples TRBV7-9 to TRBJ2-4, with 8 positions matching TRBD2. V was pared by 1 base and J by 5 bases, with 4 bases of the junction left unmatched. Germline values: CDR1 SEHNR, CDR2 FQNEAQ (reference sequence). The CDR3 length is 15 residues. CDR3 DNA: TGTGCCAGCAGCTTAGGAGGACTAGCACAAAACATTCAGTACTTC. This encodes CASSLGGLAQNIQYF. The whole variable domain, filled in from reference TRBV7-9 and TRBJ2-4, reads DTGVSQNPRHKITKRGQNVTFRCDPISEHNRLYWYRQTLGQGPEFLTYFQNEAQLEKSRLLSDRFSAERPKGSFSTLEIQRTEQGDSAMYLCASSLGGLAQNIQYFGAGTRLSVL.

This clone was detected a few times. The chain recombines TRBV19 with TRBJ2-2, with D possibly matching TRBD2 (5 bases). Trimming took 5 bases from V and 3 from J, leaving 13 bases between them. The CDR3 has 15 amino acids. In germline, CDR1 is LNHDA, CDR2 SQIVND (reference sequence). The CDR3 loop is CASSSEGGYTGELFF. CDR3 DNA sequence: TGTGCCAGTAGTTCAGAAGGAGGATACACCGGGGAGCTGTTTTTT.

The chain links TRBV14 to TRBJ1-2, with D possibly TRBD1 on 6 matching bases. V shed 0 bases and J shed 4 bases, with 15 bases lying between them. This CDR3 comprises 16 residues. Germline V CDR1 and CDR2: SGHDN, FVKESK. The CDR3 protein is CASSQDARGSAYGYTF. As DNA, the CDR3 is TGTGCCAGCAGCCAAGATGCCAGGGGCAGTGCCTATGGCTACACCTTC.

This clone was seen more than once but under ten times. The chain uses TRBV29-1 and TRBJ2-5; D gene ambiguous. CDR3 length: 14 residues. Germline V gene data show CDR1 as SQVTM and CDR2 as ANQGSEA. Trimming stripped 5 bases from V and 5 bases from J, with 18 bases between. The CDR3 nucleotides read TGCAGCGTTAGGGCTAGTACAAATCGGGAGACCCAGTACTTC. Translation gives CSVRASTNRETQYF.